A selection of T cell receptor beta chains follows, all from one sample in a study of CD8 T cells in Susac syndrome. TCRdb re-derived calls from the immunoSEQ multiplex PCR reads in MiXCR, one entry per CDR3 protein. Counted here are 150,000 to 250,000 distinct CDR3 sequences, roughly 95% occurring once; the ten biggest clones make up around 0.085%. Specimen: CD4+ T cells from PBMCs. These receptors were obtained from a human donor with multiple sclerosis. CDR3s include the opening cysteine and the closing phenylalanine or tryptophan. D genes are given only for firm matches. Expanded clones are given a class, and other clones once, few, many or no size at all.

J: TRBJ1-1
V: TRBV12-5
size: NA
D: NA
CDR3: CASGLNTEAFF
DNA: TGTGCTAGTGGTTTAAACACTGAAGCTTTCTTT

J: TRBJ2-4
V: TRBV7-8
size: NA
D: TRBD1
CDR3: CASSDFRTGENIQYF
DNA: TGTGCCAGCAGCGACTTCCGGACAGGGGAAAACATTCAGTACTTC

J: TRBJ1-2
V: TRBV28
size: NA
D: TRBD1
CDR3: CASSLATGVRYGYTF
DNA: TGTGCCAGCAGTTTAGCTACAGGGGTGCGGTATGGCTACACCTTC

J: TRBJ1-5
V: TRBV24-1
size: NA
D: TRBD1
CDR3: CATSDYRGSNQPQHF
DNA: TGTGCCACCAGTGACTACAGGGGCAGCAATCAGCCCCAGCATTTT

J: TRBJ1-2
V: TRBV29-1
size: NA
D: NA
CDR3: CSVGSRQIDGYTF
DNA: TGCAGCGTTGGGTCTAGACAAATAGATGGCTACACCTTC

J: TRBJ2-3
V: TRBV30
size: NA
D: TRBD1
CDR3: CAWSGDRAVGTDTQYF
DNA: TGTGCCTGGAGTGGGGACAGGGCAGTGGGCACAGATACGCAGTATTTT

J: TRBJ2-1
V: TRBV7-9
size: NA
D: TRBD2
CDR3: CASSPGLAGYNEQFF
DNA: TGTGCCAGCTCACCGGGTCTAGCGGGTTACAATGAGCAGTTCTTC

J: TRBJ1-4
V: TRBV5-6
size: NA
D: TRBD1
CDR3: CASNRQGAGEKLFF
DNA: TGTGCCAGCAACCGTCAGGGGGCAGGTGAAAAACTGTTTTTT

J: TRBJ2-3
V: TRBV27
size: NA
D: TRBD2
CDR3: CASSFAAGGRSQYF
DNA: TGTGCCAGCAGTTTCGCGGCGGGCGGGAGGTCGCAGTATTTT

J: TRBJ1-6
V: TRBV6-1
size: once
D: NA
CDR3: CASSLTGGESYNSPLHF
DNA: TGTGCCAGCAGCCTTACCGGTGGTGAATCCTATAATTCACCCCTCCACTTT

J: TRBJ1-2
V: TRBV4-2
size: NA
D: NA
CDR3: CASSPVTPVGYTF
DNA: TGTGCCAGCAGCCCAGTGACCCCGGTGGGCTACACCTTC

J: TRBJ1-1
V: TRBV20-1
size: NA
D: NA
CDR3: CSASLGASNTEAFF
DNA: TGCAGTGCTAGTTTGGGGGCCTCGAACACTGAAGCTTTCTTT

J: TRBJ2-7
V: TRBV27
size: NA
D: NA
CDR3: CASRPGILVGGQYF
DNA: TGTGCCAGCAGACCGGGGATCCTAGTTGGAGGGCAGTACTTC

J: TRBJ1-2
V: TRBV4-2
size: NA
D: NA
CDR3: CASSPRLQDGYTF
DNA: TGTGCCAGCAGCCCCAGATTACAGGATGGCTACACCTTC

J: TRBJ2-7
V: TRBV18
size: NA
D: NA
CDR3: CASSPPNAYEQYF
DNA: TGTGCCAGCTCACCACCCAACGCCTACGAGCAGTACTTC

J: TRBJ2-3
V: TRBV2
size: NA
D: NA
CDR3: CASRADTDTQYF
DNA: TGTGCCAGCAGGGCAGACACAGATACGCAGTATTTT

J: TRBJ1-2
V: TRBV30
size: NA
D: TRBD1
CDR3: CAWSRGTVTGGYTF
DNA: TGTGCCTGGAGTCGAGGGACAGTGACAGGGGGCTACACCTTC

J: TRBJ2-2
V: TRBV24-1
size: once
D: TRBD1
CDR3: CATSDSTGGRDPGELFF
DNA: TGTGCCACCAGTGATTCAACAGGGGGCAGGGACCCCGGGGAGCTGTTTTTT

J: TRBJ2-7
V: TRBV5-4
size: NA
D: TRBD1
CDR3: CASSLGQGASYEQYF
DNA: TGTGCCAGCAGCTTAGGGCAGGGGGCCTCCTACGAGCAGTACTTC

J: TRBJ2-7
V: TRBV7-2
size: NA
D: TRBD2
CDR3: CASSASSGRSYEQYF
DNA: TGTGCCAGCAGCGCCTCGAGCGGGAGGAGCTACGAGCAGTACTTC

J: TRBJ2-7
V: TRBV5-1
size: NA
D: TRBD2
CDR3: CASTSDSGRREQYF
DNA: TGCGCCAGCACCAGTGATAGCGGGAGGCGGGAGCAGTACTTC

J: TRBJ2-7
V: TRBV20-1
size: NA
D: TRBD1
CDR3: CSAIRGTGRYEQYF
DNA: TGCAGTGCCATCCGCGGGACAGGGCGGTACGAGCAGTACTTC

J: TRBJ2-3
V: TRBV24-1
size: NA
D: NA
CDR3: CATSGWTTESPSTDTQYF
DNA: TGTGCCACCAGCGGGTGGACCACAGAGTCCCCTAGCACAGATACGCAGTATTTT

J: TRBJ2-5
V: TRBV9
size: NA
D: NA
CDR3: CASSPTTQDRETQYF
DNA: TGTGCCAGCAGCCCTACGACCCAGGATAGAGAGACCCAGTACTTC

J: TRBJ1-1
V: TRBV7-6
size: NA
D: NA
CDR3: CASSLRAFGPGGEAFF
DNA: TGTGCCAGCAGCTTAAGGGCCTTCGGCCCGGGGGGAGAAGCTTTCTTT

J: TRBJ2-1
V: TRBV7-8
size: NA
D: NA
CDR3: CASSSRRDPYNEQFF
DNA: TGTGCCAGCAGCTCCAGAAGAGATCCCTACAATGAGCAGTTCTTC

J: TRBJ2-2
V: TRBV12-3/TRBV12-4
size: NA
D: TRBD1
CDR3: CASSFEDRLTGELFF
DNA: TGTGCCAGCAGTTTCGAGGACAGGTTGACCGGGGAGCTGTTTTTT

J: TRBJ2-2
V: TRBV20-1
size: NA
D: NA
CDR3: CSASHTNTGELFF
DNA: TGCAGTGCTAGCCATACGAACACCGGGGAGCTGTTTTTT

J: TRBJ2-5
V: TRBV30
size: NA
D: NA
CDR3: CAWSGSGETQYF
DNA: TGTGCCTGGAGCGGTAGCGGAGAGACCCAGTACTTC